The 29 T cell receptor beta chains below all came from one sample that was sequenced in a study of metastatic and nonmetastatic thyroid tumors. Thyroid surgery was performed in patients who had received no treatment beforehand. TCRdb reanalyzed the PCR reads with MiXCR. The table lists about 92,000 clones, about 15% of them singletons, with 3.6% in the top ten. The sample consisted of blood. Receptor source: a female donor with papillary thyroid cancer or a benign thyroid nodule (not recorded which). Some clones in this sample may be carry-over from other donors' samples.

This clone was counted ten times or more. The V call is TRBV29-1, the J call TRBJ2-1; 7 bases agree with TRBD1. Losses at the gene ends were 0 bases for V and 0 bases for J; bases not matched to a gene: 5. The germline gives CDR1 SQVTM, CDR2 ANQGSEA. CDR3 length: 16 amino acids. The CDR3: CSVEDPDRSSYNEQFF. The CDR3 DNA follows: TGCAGCGTTGAAGATCCGGACAGGAGCTCCTACAATGAGCAGTTCTTC.

This clone was detected a few times. Possible read error: a much larger clone is one base away. The chain carries TRBV11-2 and TRBJ2-6; no firm D call. Germline V gives CDR1 SGHAT, CDR2 FQNNGV. This CDR3 comprises 15 residues. V lost 0 bases and J 0 bases, leaving 3 bases between the germline ends. CDR3 nucleotides: TGTGCCAGCAGCTTAGAGTGCTCTGGGGCCAACGTCCTGACTTTC. It translates to CASSLECSGANVLTF. Full variable domain (rest looked up from reference TRBV11-2 and TRBJ2-6): EAGVAQSPRYKIIEKRQSVAFWCNPISGHATLYWYQQILGQGPKLLIQFQNNGVVDDSQLPKDRFSAERLKGVDSTLKIQPAKLEDSAVYLCASSLECSGANVLTFGAGSRLTVL.

This clone has a handful of counts. With a much larger clone just one base away, this may be a read error. J is TRBJ2-1 and V is TRBV20-1, with 7 bases lining up with TRBD2. Unmatched junction bases numbered 13, after V lost 2 bases and J lost 3 bases. This CDR3 region has 17 residues. The germline gives CDR1 DFQATT, CDR2 SNEGSKA (reference sequence). CDR3 in DNA: TGCAGTGCTAGATATAACATCCGGGACTATGTCTACAATGAGCAGTTCTTC. This sequence encodes CSARYNIRDYVYNEQFF.

The sample holds many counts of this clone. The rearrangement uses TRBV12-3 or TRBV12-4 and TRBJ1-3; D is possibly TRBD1 (5 bases). V was trimmed by 3 bases and J by 4 bases, leaving 7 bases between them. This CDR3 region has 13 residues. This CDR3 is CASSFGAGNTIYF. DNA for the CDR3: TGTGCCAGCAGTTTTGGGGCCGGAAACACCATATATTTT.

This clone was picked up many times. The V and J genes are TRBV28 and TRBJ1-1; 7 bases map to TRBD1. Losses at the gene ends were 5 bases for V and 1 base for J; bases not matched to a gene: 7. Germline lookup yields CDR1 MDHEN and CDR2 SYDVKM. The CDR3 is 15 amino acids. The CDR3 sequence is CASSPRTGRNTEAFF. CDR3 DNA: TGTGCCAGCAGTCCCAGGACAGGACGGAACACTGAAGCTTTCTTT.

At least ten counts were recorded for this clone. The CDR3 reads CSVAGHLSGNTIYF. The CDR3 coding sequence is TGCAGCGTTGCTGGGCACCTCTCTGGAAACACCATATATTTT. The chain carries TRBV29-1 and TRBJ1-3, with D hard to call. V was pared by 4 bases and J by 0 bases, with 10 bases between. CDR3 size: 14 residues. In germline, CDR1 is SQVTM, CDR2 ANQGSEA.

This clone has a count of ten or more. The genes are TRBV6-1 and TRBJ1-4; TRBD1 aligns across 8 bases. Trimming removed 2 bases from V and 2 bases from J; junction bases left unmatched: 10. Germline V lookup: CDR1 MNHNS, CDR2 SASEGT. The CDR3 has 18 amino acids. CDR3 amino acids: CASSEQAGGSLTNEKLFF. Written as DNA, the CDR3 is TGTGCCAGCAGTGAACAGGCAGGGGGCAGTCTGACTAATGAAAAACTGTTTTTT.

This clone occurred many times. The CDR3 here is CSASLGFNEKLFF. CDR3 DNA sequence: TGCAGTGCTAGTCTTGGGTTTAATGAAAAACTGTTTTTT. This chain connects TRBV20-1 to TRBJ1-4; D gene unclear. This CDR3 comprises 13 residues. V dropped 3 bases and J dropped 4 bases, with 9 bases sitting between them. The germline V gene encodes CDR1 DFQATT and CDR2 SNEGSKA (reference sequence).

A remark on this clone: This sequence may be a read error, since a much larger clone differs from it by one base. CDR3 protein: CAWSVELAWVTDTQYF. For the CDR3, the DNA is TGTGCCTGGAGTGTTGAGCTAGCGTGGGTCACAGATACGCAGTATTTT. The chain links TRBV30 to TRBJ2-3, with D possibly TRBD2 on 6 matching bases. Trimming left V 0 bases short and J 2 bases short, with 15 bases between. This CDR3 comprises 16 residues. Germline lookup yields CDR1 GTSNPN and CDR2 SVGIG (reference sequence).

This clone was counted ten times or more. The rearrangement links TRBV15 to TRBJ2-2; D gene ambiguous. Per germline, CDR1 LNHNV and CDR2 YYDKDF (reference sequence). This CDR3 comprises 17 residues. Trimming took 1 base from V and 4 from J, leaving 16 bases between them. The CDR3 DNA follows: TGTGCCACCAGCAGAGGGGGATCTCCGCGAGTCACCGGGGAGCTGTTTTTT. As protein: CATSRGGSPRVTGELFF.

The rearrangement uses TRBV20-1 and TRBJ1-5; D ambiguous. CDR1 and CDR2 (germline): DFQATT, SNEGSKA (reference sequence). The V gene lost 5 bases and the J gene lost 7 bases, with 12 bases spanning the gap. The CDR3 is 12 residues long. CDR3 loop: CSADQPDQPQHF. DNA for the CDR3: TGCAGTGCTGACCAACCTGACCAGCCCCAGCATTTT.

This clone came up many times. The chain has TRBV19 and TRBJ2-1; D unresolved. Germline values: CDR1 LNHDA, CDR2 SQIVND (reference sequence). The CDR3 spans 15 residues. The V end was cut by 5 bases, the J end by 0 bases, with 11 bases between. This chain's CDR3 is CASSFLRSSYNEQFF. For the CDR3, the DNA is TGTGCCAGTAGTTTCTTAAGGAGCTCCTACAATGAGCAGTTCTTC.

This clone was detected ten times or more. This chain links TRBV19 with TRBJ1-4, with TRBD1 matching 7 bases. The CDR3 sequence is 14 residues long. V dropped 7 bases and J dropped 7; count of bases not matched to a gene: 9. Germline V CDR1 and CDR2: LNHDA, SQIVND (reference sequence). CDR3 sequence: CASTSGTAVEKLFF. The DNA for the CDR3 is TGTGCCAGTACATCCGGGACAGCAGTTGAAAAACTGTTTTTT.

Concerning this clone itself: A read error may account for a junction end that differs from germline. The V call is TRBV11-2, the J call TRBJ1-5, with 9 bases identical to TRBD1. CDR1 is SGHAT and CDR2 is FQNNGV in the germline V gene. CDR3 length: 16 residues. The CDR3 DNA reads TGTGCCAGCAGCTTCTTTTCCGGGACAGGGTTTCAGGCCCAGCATTTT. It is translated as CASSFFSGTGFQAQHF. Full variable domain (remainder filled in from reference TRBV11-2 and TRBJ1-5): EAGVAQSPRYKIIEKRQSVAFWCNPISGHATLYWYQQILGQGPKLLIQFQNNGVVDDSQLPKDRFSAERLKGVDSTLKIQPAKLEDSAVYLCASSFFSGTGFQAQHFGDGTRLSIL.

Only a few counts were recorded for this clone. A much bigger clone sits one base away, suggesting this may be a read error. J is TRBJ2-7 and V is TRBV20-1; tentative D call: TRBD1 (6 bases). CDR3 length equals 14 residues. The germline gives CDR1 DFQATT, CDR2 SNEGSKA (reference sequence). For the CDR3, the DNA is TGCAGTGTTAGAGATCCGGCAGGGGCCCACGAGCAGTACTTC. Protein: CSVRDPAGAHEQYF.

The rearrangement links TRBV6-1 to TRBJ2-1, with D perhaps TRBD2 (5 bases). Looked up from germline, CDR1 is MNHNS and CDR2 is SASEGT. CDR3 size: 15 residues. V was shortened by 1 base and J by 14 bases, with 21 bases between the two germline ends. CDR3 protein: CASSEVLRVEEEKFF. The CDR3 coding sequence is TGTGCCAGCAGTGAAGTGTTGCGGGTAGAGGAAGAGAAGTTCTTC.

This clone was seen repeatedly, ten times or more. Relative to the germline gene, one junction end is altered; a read error may explain this. The CDR3 coding sequence is TGTGCCGGCAGCTTAGTGGCTAGCGGGGGGACTAGCACAGATACGCAGTATTTT. This codes for CAGSLVASGGTSTDTQYF. V is TRBV11-2 and J is TRBJ2-3; TRBD2 aligns across 11 bases. CDR3 size: 18 residues. Per the germline V gene, CDR1 is SGHAT and CDR2 is FQNNGV.

The sample holds many counts of this clone. The chain has TRBV19 and TRBJ1-5; no reliable D call. The CDR3 runs to 16 residues. Germline V gives CDR1 LNHDA, CDR2 SQIVND (reference sequence). Trimming cost V 3 bases and J 0 bases, with 12 bases left between them. The CDR3: CASSMLATYSNQPQHF. CDR3 in DNA: TGTGCCAGTAGTATGTTGGCAACCTATAGCAATCAGCCCCAGCATTTT. Complete variable domain (other parts from reference TRBV19 and TRBJ1-5): DGGITQSPKYLFRKEGQNVTLSCEQNLNHDAMYWYRQDPGQGLRLIYYSQIVNDFQKGDIAEGYSVSREKKESFPLTVTSAQKNPTAFYLCASSMLATYSNQPQHFGDGTRLSIL.

This clone came up a few times. A much larger clone lies a single base off, so this may be a read error. The CDR3 DNA reads TGTGCCAGCAGCGTAGGGGAGGGGTTCTCCGGGGAGCTGTTTTTT. This codes for CASSVGEGFSGELFF. The gene calls are TRBV9 and TRBJ2-2; TRBD2 agrees at 7 bases. Germline CDR1 is SGDLS and CDR2 is YYNGEE. Unmatched junction bases numbered 5, after V lost 0 bases and J lost 6 bases. This CDR3 has 15 residues. The variable domain in full, with the rest retrieved from reference TRBV9 and TRBJ2-2, is DSGVTQTPKHLITATGQRVTLRCSPRSGDLSVYWYQQSLDQGLQFLIQYYNGEERAKGNILERFSAQQFPDLHSELNLSSLELGDSALYFCASSVGEGFSGELFFGEGSRLTVL.

This clone was seen many times. Possible read error: a much larger clone is one base away. The identical CDR3 is also encoded by other nucleotide sequences in the sample. The chain combines TRBV28 with TRBJ2-5; unclear D gene. CDR1 is MDHEN, CDR2 SYDVKM, per germline. This CDR3 has 15 amino acids. The CDR3 nucleotides are TGTGCCAGCAGTTTAGGCGGAGCAAACCAAGAGACCCAGTACTTT. Its translation: CASSLGGANQETQYF.

Comment on this clone: This sequence may be a read error, since a much larger clone differs from it by one base. The chain couples TRBV5-6 to TRBJ1-2, with D tentatively TRBD1 (6 bases). The V gene's germline CDR1 is SGHDT and CDR2 YYEEEE. V was trimmed by 4 bases and J by 6 bases, leaving 19 bases between them. CDR3 length equals 15 residues. CDR3 nucleotide sequence: TGTGCCAGCAGCCACCGGGACATGGGGATAGATGGCTACACCTTC. Its protein is CASSHRDMGIDGYTF. The variable domain in full, completed from reference TRBV5-6 and TRBJ1-2, reads DAGVTQSPTHLIKTRGQQVTLRCSPKSGHDTVSWYQQALGQGPQFIFQYYEEEERQRGNFPDRFSGHQFPNYSSELNVNALLLGDSALYLCASSHRDMGIDGYTFGSGTRLTVV.

In its sample, this clone was seen many times. The V call is TRBV28, the J call TRBJ1-2; possible D gene TRBD1, 5 bases. Germline V gene lookup returns CDR1 MDHEN and CDR2 SYDVKM. The CDR3 sequence is 12 residues long. Trimming left V 3 bases short and J 8 bases short, with 10 bases between. The chain's CDR3 is CASSFTGVGYTF. The CDR3 DNA follows: TGTGCCAGCAGTTTTACAGGCGTAGGCTACACCTTC.

This clone was counted only a few times. This may stem from a read error, because a much larger clone lies one nucleotide away. This same CDR3 is encoded by further DNA sequences in the sample. The DNA of the CDR3 is TGTGCCAGTAGGGCAGCTCTTTTGACCCAGTACTTC. As protein: CASRAALLTQYF. The chain joins TRBV6-1 to TRBJ2-5; D gene uncertain. This CDR3 has 12 residues. Trimming shortened V by 9 bases and J by 7 bases, and 15 bases separated the two germline ends. Germline V gene lookup returns CDR1 MNHNS and CDR2 SASEGT.

Ten or more counts support this clone. The rearrangement uses TRBV29-1 and TRBJ1-2, with 10 bases identical to TRBD1. This CDR3 region has 14 residues. J was trimmed by 4 bases and V by 7 bases; bases with no gene match: 9. Germline loops: CDR1 SQVTM, CDR2 ANQGSEA. The CDR3 DNA is TGCAGCGCCGGGGGGACAGGGGACGGCTATGGCTACACCTTC. This gives the protein CSAGGTGDGYGYTF. The full variable domain, with the rest looked up from reference TRBV29-1 and TRBJ1-2, is SAVISQKPSRDICQRGTSLTIQCQVDSQVTMMFWYRQQPGQSLTLIATANQGSEATYESGFVIDKFPISRPNLTFSTLTVSNMSPEDSSIYLCSAGGTGDGYGYTFGSGTRLTVV.

With respect to this clone: A junction end diverges from the germline sequence, so it may reflect a read error. V usage is TRBV27 and J usage is TRBJ1-4; D is perhaps TRBD1 (6 bases). In germline, CDR1 is MNHEY, CDR2 SMNVEV (reference sequence). CDR3 length: 14 amino acids. CDR3 protein: CASSLMTGHEKMFF. CDR3 sequence (DNA): TGTGCCAGCAGTTTGATGACAGGACACGAAAAAATGTTTTTT.

The V and J genes are TRBV29-1 and TRBJ2-3, with TRBD1 matching over 9 bases. CDR1 is SQVTM and CDR2 is ANQGSEA in the germline V gene. The CDR3 is 13 amino acids. Trimming at V came to 8 bases and at J to 5 bases, leaving 8 bases not matched to a gene. CDR3 in DNA: TGCAGCCTTTTAAGGGGACAGGGAGATACGCAGTATTTT. This gives the protein CSLLRGQGDTQYF.

This clone was counted at least ten times. The chain combines TRBV6-2 or TRBV6-3 with TRBJ1-5, with D maybe TRBD1 (5 bases). V shed 1 base and J shed 5 bases, with 15 bases lying between them. In germline, CDR1 is MNHEY, CDR2 SVGEGT. The CDR3 spans 16 residues. CDR3 coding DNA: TGTGCCAGCAGTTACTGGGGCAGAGGTTGGGATCAGCCCCAGCATTTT. Its protein is CASSYWGRGWDQPQHF.

This clone was observed at least ten times. The sample contains more than one DNA sequence encoding this CDR3. The rearrangement joins TRBV4-1 to TRBJ2-7, with TRBD1 matching over 12 bases. The germline V gene encodes CDR1 MGHRA and CDR2 YSYEKL. The junction had 7 bases not matched to a gene; V was cut back by 2 bases and J by 8 bases. The CDR3 runs to 15 residues. CDR3 DNA sequence: TGCGCCAGCAGCCAAATACCGGGACAGGGGGCCAAGCAGTACTTC. Its protein is CASSQIPGQGAKQYF.

The chain links TRBV20-1 to TRBJ2-3, with TRBD2 matching 7 bases. The germline CDR1 and CDR2 sequences are DFQATT and SNEGSKA (reference sequence). The CDR3 sequence is 15 residues long. Germline trimming cut 3 bases from V and 0 bases from J; bases unmatched to any gene: 6. The CDR3: CSASLGGRSTDTQYF. CDR3 coding DNA: TGCAGTGCTAGTTTAGGCGGGAGAAGCACAGATACGCAGTATTTT.